The entry below gives a single T cell receptor (beta chain) sequence along with its context. What antigen it recognizes has not been identified. Base qualities were left out, and no much larger clone turns up one base away. The CDR3 regions of human TCRbeta chains were analyzed by immunosequencing. The study's own analysis went as follows. Repertoire TCRs were checked for matches against a reference library of SARS-CoV-2-specific TCRs that had been generated using the MIRA antigen-specificity platform. Breadth meant the fraction of unique TCRs that were SARS-CoV-2-associated, whereas depth meant the fraction of total T cells that were SARS-CoV-2-associated. Using the MIRA data, every spike-specific TCR was mapped to the spike region that the TCR reacted to and assigned to either a CD4 or a CD8 class. Log10-transformed breadth and depth values were compared by one-way ANOVA with Sidak's multiple comparisons tests. Imported from immuneACCESS, the table was reduced by TCRdb to in-frame sequences with V and J called. These copies leave out some clones; in studies compared against another copy, an unresolved V gene accounts for under half, and the cause of the remainder is not known. That table furnishes V, J and clone size, whereas the DNA furnished D and trimming. A total of roughly 98,000 clones appear in this sample, around 84% of them only once. The ten largest clonotypes hold about 14% of the sample.

The time point label on this specimen signifies: about 28 days (+/-7) after the second vaccine dose. AZD1222 recipients whose second dose came at about 4 weeks and those whose second dose came at about 12 weeks were combined into one group, since spike-specific TCR depth and breadth did not differ between the two schedules. Vaccinee samples came from UK trials COV001 and COV002, including a single-blind randomized controlled phase 2/3 trial of AZD1222 (ChAdOx1 nCoV-19) in healthy adults. For TCRbeta chain sequencing, PBMC samples were collected from trial participants at day 0 and at day 28 after the second dose. These data originate in a study of T cell responses to AZD1222 COVID-19 vaccine (dated by TCRdb to about 2021). Notes on the research overall: TCR sequencing was performed for 230 to 250 trial participants, of whom around 200 were given two doses of AZD1222 and around 26 were given two doses of MenACWY control vaccine. Trial participants were enrolled by age into subgroups of 18-55, 56-69 and 70-plus years, and around 140, 26 and 57 TCR-sequenced participants, respectively, were included in these subgroups. Paper-wide results and their limitations: Spike-specific TCR breadth and depth rose significantly after two AZD1222 doses compared with day 0 and with MenACWY recipients. Participants were mostly white British, with more females than males. The authors suggested clonal diversity may have been underestimated. Because no samples from the day 14 peak response were available, repertoires could be characterized only after the peak T cell response. Conclusions about previously exposed vaccinees are limited, since just five to seven AZD1222 recipients were seropositive for SARS-CoV-2 at baseline. Reportedly, close to half of the unique spike-specific TCRs recognized epitopes lying outside the regions that are mutated in the B.1.351 and B.1.1.7 variants. The 56-69-year group was small, and its depth increase did not reach significance, likely because of low power. The vaccine-associated CD4 TCRs covered the entire spike protein, and the dominant responses fell in regions 160-218 and 743-854.

Trimming costs V 5 bases and J 3 bases, and their ends lie 13 bases apart. The CDR3 starts with the cysteine, ends with the phenylalanine, and has 15 residues. Solely the CDR3 DNA is kept, with 45 bases framed from the first base. Reading the germline V gene (reference sequence) gives CDR1 SEHNR and CDR2 FQNEAQ. This chain is built from TRBV7-9 and TRBJ1-4; TRBD1 might be the D gene, on 6 matching bases. The sequences come from peripheral blood, collected 28 days after the second AZD1222 dose. The receptor comes from an adult who received the AZD1222 COVID-19 vaccine. CDR3 loop: CASSPSYRANEKLFF. The nucleotide sequence is given as TGTGCCAGCAGCCCCTCCTACAGGGCTAATGAAAAACTGTTTTTT.